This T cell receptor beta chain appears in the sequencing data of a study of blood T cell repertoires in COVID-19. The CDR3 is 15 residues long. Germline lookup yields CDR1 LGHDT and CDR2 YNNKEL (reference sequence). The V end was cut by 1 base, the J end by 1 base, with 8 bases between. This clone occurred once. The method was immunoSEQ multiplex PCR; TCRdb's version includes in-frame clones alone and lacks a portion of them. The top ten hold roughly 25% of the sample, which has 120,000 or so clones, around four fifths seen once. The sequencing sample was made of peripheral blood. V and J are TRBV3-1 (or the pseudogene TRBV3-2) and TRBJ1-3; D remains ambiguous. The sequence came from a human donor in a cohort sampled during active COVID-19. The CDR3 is CASSQGSGSGNTIYF. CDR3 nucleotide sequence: TGTGCCAGCAGCCAAGGCTCAGGATCTGGAAACACCATATATTTT.